The entry below gives a single T cell receptor beta chain sequence along with its context. No antigen is known for it. The PCR was carried out with 60 Vbeta primers and 13 Jbeta primers. The data were produced by immunoSEQ multiplex PCR, yet TCRdb's version contains in-frame clones alone and is incomplete. This table holds under 150,000 clones, around 74% found once. CDR1 is SGDLS, CDR2 YYNGEE, per germline. V lost 4 bases, J lost 2 bases, and 10 bases stayed unmatched. The CDR3 covers 16 residues. The data are from a study of cytomegalovirus exposure and HLA in healthy donors. Study-level points and caveats: It is likely that the observed cluster of highly shared sequence variants was a sequencing artifact. In a later analysis, a missense DCLRE1C variant was linked to TCR beta V- and J-gene trimming.

V and J are TRBV9 and TRBJ1-1, with 8 bases matching TRBD1. The sequenced sample was PBMCs. The sequence was obtained from a man younger than 40 in good health and CMV-seronegative. The CDR3 DNA reads TGTGCCAGCAGCCTAATAGGACAGGGACTCAACACTGAAGCTTTCTTT. This translates into CASSLIGQGLNTEAFF.